This record covers a single T cell receptor beta chain. As yet, its antigen is unknown. Some clones are missing from TCRdb's copy, which holds only in-frame ones; the method was immunoSEQ multiplex PCR. The sample has about 170,000 clones; over 85% are singletons. The data belong to a study of T cell responses to AZD1222 COVID-19 vaccine. Study-wide findings and caveats: Donors were largely white British and mainly female; clonal diversity was possibly underestimated. Within unmutated variant regions lay the reported targets of nearly half of spike-specific TCRs.

The CDR3 contains 11 residues. Germline CDR1 reads DFQATT; CDR2 reads SNEGSKA (reference sequence). The V gene lost 3 bases and the J gene lost 7 bases, with 10 bases spanning the gap. The chain combines TRBV20-1 with TRBJ2-7; D unclear. Sequenced here: peripheral blood, sampled on day 0 of AZD1222 vaccination. The clonotype originates from an adult in good health. The CDR3 DNA sequence: TGCAGTGCTAGCCCTGATCGGGAGCAGTACTTC. Translated, it gives CSASPDREQYF.